These 21 T cell receptor beta chains originate from one sample sequenced in a study of blood T cells in healthy people across ages. Primers used in a second PCR of about 6 to 11 cycles were a sample-barcoded 5' primer and a J-beta primer mix. TCRdb re-called the 5' RACE reads with MiXCR, one entry per CDR3 protein. The sample comprises under 2 million distinct CDR3 sequences, roughly 32% of which are singletons, and 10% to 12% rests with the top ten. The sequencing input was blood. These receptors were obtained from a woman aged 30 to 39 in good health.

In its sample, this clonotype was seen many times. The V call is TRBV13, the J call TRBJ1-2; 12 positions match TRBD1. Germline V gene data show CDR1 as PRHDT and CDR2 as FYEKMQ (reference sequence). This CDR3 contains 15 residues. Unmatched junction bases numbered 4, after V lost 5 bases and J lost 3 bases. The CDR3 DNA reads TGTGCCAGCAGCCTGGGACAGGGGGCCGACTATGGCTACACCTTC. Its translation is CASSLGQGADYGYTF.

This clonotype turned up a few times. The chain uses TRBV6-2 or TRBV6-3 and TRBJ2-5; TRBD1 or TRBD2 may be the D gene (6 bases each). The J call could be wrong; TRBJ2-7 is a better fit for the DNA end. Per germline, CDR1 MNHEY and CDR2 SVGEGT. The CDR3 runs 14 residues. CDR3 DNA sequence: TGTGCCAGCAGTTATTCGGGGGCGAAAAGCGAGCAGTACTTC. This codes for CASSYSGAKSEQYF.

This clonotype was seen many times. This CDR3 is CASRPGTGYYGYTF. CDR3 DNA sequence: TGTGCCAGCAGGCCCGGGACAGGGTATTATGGCTACACCTTC. This sequence joins TRBV25-1 and TRBJ1-2; the match to TRBD1 covers 9 bases. Germline V CDR1 and CDR2: MGHDK, SYGVNS. The CDR3 covers 14 residues. Losses at the gene ends were 6 bases for V and 5 bases for J; bases not matched to a gene: 7.

The gene calls are TRBV6-5 and TRBJ1-1; unclear D gene. This CDR3 has 14 amino acids. Per the germline V gene, CDR1 is MNHEY and CDR2 is SVGAGI. Trimming took off 6 bases at V and 4 bases at J, with 15 bases between the two ends. The CDR3 DNA follows: TGTGCCAGCAGCAGGTCAGGTATGAGCACTGAAGCTTTCTTT. The encoded protein is CASSRSGMSTEAFF.

With respect to this clonotype: Given a much more abundant clone one base away, this may be a read error. The V and J genes are TRBV20-1 and TRBJ2-3; D remains ambiguous. This CDR3 comprises 12 residues. Germline V gives CDR1 DFQATT, CDR2 SNEGSKA (reference sequence). Trimming removed 4 bases from V and 1 base from J, with 6 bases in between. Here the CDR3 DNA reads TGCAGTGCTACAGAGGGCACAGATACGCAGTATTTT. This sequence encodes CSATEGTDTQYF.

The chain carries TRBV29-1 and TRBJ1-5; tentatively, D is TRBD1 (5 bases). Germline assignment: CDR1 SQVTM and CDR2 ANQGSEA. The V end was cut by 6 bases, the J end by 0 bases, with 12 bases between. CDR3 length: 14 residues. Here the CDR3 reads CSVGGGNSNQPQHF. The CDR3 bases are TGCAGCGTCGGGGGAGGAAATAGCAATCAGCCCCAGCATTTT.

This chain uses TRBV6-2 or TRBV6-3 with TRBJ2-7, with D unresolved. V was cut by 6 bases and J by 2 bases, with 11 bases left in between. Per the germline V gene, CDR1 is MNHEY and CDR2 is SVGEGT. This CDR3 contains 13 residues. The CDR3 nucleotides read TGTGCCAGCAGAAGGTTCCAGGCCTACGAGCAGTACTTC. This sequence encodes CASRRFQAYEQYF.

Details on this clonotype: One end of the junction varies from germline; a read error may be responsible. J is TRBJ1-5 and V is TRBV20-1; 10 bases line up with TRBD1. The CDR3 is made up of 13 amino acids. Germline V gives CDR1 DFQATT, CDR2 SNEGSKA (reference sequence). CDR3 region: CSAGDRGHQPQHF. The CDR3 bases are TGCAGTGCTGGAGACAGGGGGCATCAGCCCCAGCATTTT.

In this sample, this clonotype turned up a few times. The chain uses TRBV9 and TRBJ2-7, with TRBD2 matching over 11 bases. CDR1 is SGDLS, CDR2 YYNGEE, per germline. Losses at the gene ends were 3 bases for V and 5 bases for J; bases not matched to a gene: 4. The CDR3 sequence is 14 residues long. For the CDR3, the DNA is TGTGCCAGCAGCGATAGCGGGGGGGCCGACGAGCAGTACTTC. Residues: CASSDSGGADEQYF.

At least ten counts were recorded for this clonotype. The rearrangement joins TRBV6-1 to TRBJ2-5; 12 nucleotides match TRBD1. The germline V gene has CDR1 MNHNS and CDR2 SASEGT. CDR3 length equals 15 residues. Trimming removed 3 bases from V and 5 bases from J; junction bases left unmatched: 4. The CDR3 is CASSDGTGGRETQYF. The DNA for the CDR3 is TGTGCCAGCAGTGACGGGACAGGGGGCCGGGAGACCCAGTACTTC.

This clonotype was counted between two and nine times. The V and J genes are TRBV28 and TRBJ2-1; no firm D call. The CDR3 covers 15 residues. Trimming shortened V by 1 base and J by 7 bases, and 14 bases separated the two germline ends. Germline V gene sequence: CDR1 MDHEN, CDR2 SYDVKM. This CDR3 reads CASSLSDWAGNEQFF. The CDR3, as DNA: TGTGCCAGCAGTTTATCTGATTGGGCCGGAAATGAGCAGTTCTTC.

This clonotype came up a few times. The chain recombines TRBV14 with TRBJ2-1; D uncertain. Germline-derived CDR1 and CDR2 are SGHDN and FVKESK. The CDR3 consists of 14 residues. V gave up 0 bases and J gave up 10 bases, with 13 bases separating them. CDR3 sequence (DNA): TGTGCCAGCAGCCAAGATTCAGGAGCAGTAGAGCAGTTCTTC. Translation gives CASSQDSGAVEQFF.

The chain is built from TRBV13 and TRBJ2-1, with TRBD1 as a possible D gene (6 bases). The germline CDR1 and CDR2 sequences are PRHDT and FYEKMQ (reference sequence). The CDR3 sequence is 16 residues long. V was shortened by 6 bases and J by 0 bases, with 15 bases between the two germline ends. The CDR3 bases are TGTGCCAGCAGTGATAACAGGGAGAGCTCCTACAATGAGCAGTTCTTC. Protein sequence: CASSDNRESSYNEQFF. The full variable domain, completed using reference TRBV13 and TRBJ2-1, is AAGVIQSPRHLIKEKRETATLKCYPIPRHDTVYWYQQGPGQDPQFLISFYEKMQSDKGSIPDRFSAQQFSDYHSELNMSSLELGDSALYFCASSDNRESSYNEQFFGPGTRLTVL.

This chain uses TRBV7-9 with TRBJ2-1, with D perhaps TRBD2 (6 bases). The V end lost 1 base, the J end lost 9 bases, and 19 bases lay between the germline ends. Per the germline V gene, CDR1 is SEHNR and CDR2 is FQNEAQ (reference sequence). The CDR3 extends over 16 amino acids. The CDR3, as DNA: TGTGCCAGCAGCTTAGAGGCTCGGTCCCTCGGGGGTGAGCAGTTCTTC. It codes for CASSLEARSLGGEQFF.

The chain uses TRBV20-1 and TRBJ2-7; no clear D. V was cut by 4 bases and J by 1 base, with 5 bases left in between. CDR1 is DFQATT, CDR2 SNEGSKA, per germline (reference sequence). This CDR3 is built from 11 residues. CDR3 bases: TGCAGTGCTAAAGAGTCCTACGAGCAGTACTTC. It specifies CSAKESYEQYF.

This clonotype came up many times. One junction end does not reproduce the germline sequence, and a read error may be involved. This chain uses TRBV3-1 with TRBJ2-1; a weak D match, TRBD2 (5 bases). Germline V gives CDR1 LGHDT, CDR2 YNNKEL (reference sequence). This CDR3 is built from 11 residues. The CDR3 protein is CASSQGGEQFF. In DNA form, the CDR3 reads TGCGCCAGCAGCCAAGGAGGCGAGCAGTTCTTC.

This clonotype was observed a few times. An end of the junction does not agree with germline; a read error may underlie this. The gene calls are TRBV20-1 and TRBJ2-3; D might be TRBD1 (6 bases). This CDR3 has 14 amino acids. CDR1 and CDR2 (germline): DFQATT, SNEGSKA (reference sequence). The CDR3 here is CSARDLTGPDTQYF. DNA for the CDR3: TGCAGTGCTAGAGATCTCACAGGGCCAGATACACAGTATTTT.

This clonotype has only a few counts. The chain joins TRBV5-1 to TRBJ2-5, with TRBD2 matching 10 bases. V trimming: 0 bases; J trimming: 5 bases; junction bases outside the gene matches: 10. The CDR3 runs to 17 residues. In germline, CDR1 is SGHRS, CDR2 YFSETQ. CDR3 in DNA: TGCGCCAGCAGCTTGGACCAGCGGGGGGGCCCGGGGGAGACCCAGTACTTC. Translation: CASSLDQRGGPGETQYF.

The chain has TRBV19 and TRBJ2-1, with 10 bases that match TRBD2. Germline lookup yields CDR1 LNHDA and CDR2 SQIVND (reference sequence). CDR3 length: 15 residues. J gave up 9 bases and V 9 bases, and 14 bases lay outside the gene matches. The DNA of the CDR3 is TGTGCCAGCGCCCTAGGGAGCGGGGGGGCCGGTGAGCAGTTCTTC. Amino acids: CASALGSGGAGEQFF.

J is TRBJ2-7 and V is TRBV6-1; unclear D gene. The V end was cut by 0 bases, the J end by 0 bases, with 6 bases between. CDR1 and CDR2 from the germline V gene are MNHNS and SASEGT. This CDR3 contains 14 residues. The CDR3 sequence: CASSEAAASYEQYF. The CDR3 DNA reads TGTGCCAGCAGTGAAGCGGCAGCCTCCTACGAGCAGTACTTC.

This clonotype was observed a few times. V usage is TRBV4-2 and J usage is TRBJ1-1; D not certain. Germline assignment: CDR1 LGHNA and CDR2 YNFKEQ. The CDR3 has 15 amino acids. V was pared by 1 base and J by 1 base, with 10 bases between. Here the CDR3 DNA reads TGTGCCAGCAGCCAAGTGGGTACTTGGAACACTGAAGCTTTCTTT. The encoded protein is CASSQVGTWNTEAFF.